These 8 T cell receptor beta chains came from one sample sequenced in a study of blood T cell repertoires in COVID-19. Clones were read by immunoSEQ multiplex PCR, and TCRdb kept only the in-frame ones, dropping some. In the table there are around 140,000 clones, about nine tenths of which are singletons. The specimen sequenced was PBMCs or T cells enriched from blood (not recorded which). The receptors derive from a woman aged 40 to 50 who had been exposed to COVID-19.

The gene calls are TRBV6-5 and TRBJ1-1; D unresolved. Trimming left V 8 bases short and J 5 bases short, with 15 bases between. The CDR3 covers 13 residues. Per germline, CDR1 MNHEY and CDR2 SVGAGI. In nucleotides, the CDR3 is TGTGCCAGCCCGAACGGGGTCGGGACTGAAGCTTTCTTT. Its translation: CASPNGVGTEAFF.

Details on this clone: This sample includes further DNA sequences coding for the same CDR3. The chain links TRBV11-2 to TRBJ1-4; 8 bases line up with TRBD1. The germline V gene encodes CDR1 SGHAT and CDR2 FQNNGV. The CDR3 totals 13 residues. V was pared by 5 bases and J by 5 bases, with 1 base of the junction left unmatched. The CDR3 loop reads CASSRDRNEKLFF. In DNA form, the CDR3 reads TGTGCCAGCAGCCGGGACAGGAATGAAAAACTGTTTTTT.

The chain employs TRBV13 and TRBJ2-7; D is possibly TRBD1 (5 bases). The CDR3 has 13 amino acids. Germline lookup yields CDR1 PRHDT and CDR2 FYEKMQ (reference sequence). The V end lost 3 bases, the J end lost 2 bases, and 8 bases lay between the germline ends. The CDR3: CASSFTGPYEQYF. Here the CDR3 DNA reads TGTGCCAGCAGCTTTACAGGACCCTACGAGCAGTACTTC.

For the CDR3, the DNA is TGTGCCAGCAGCGTAGGGGCTAGCGGGGGCCAAGAGACCCAGTACTTC. Amino acids: CASSVGASGGQETQYF. V and J are TRBV9 and TRBJ2-5; 10 bases map to TRBD2. The length of the CDR3 is 16 residues. V shed 0 bases and J 1 base; nucleotides not matched to a gene: 3. Germline loops: CDR1 SGDLS, CDR2 YYNGEE.

This clone has a handful of counts. The chain is built from TRBV28 and TRBJ1-6; 12 positions match TRBD1. This CDR3 comprises 16 residues. Germline V CDR1 and CDR2: MDHEN, SYDVKM. V gave up 6 bases and J gave up 8 bases; unmatched junction bases: 8. CDR3 protein: CASSPGTGGFYSPLHF. Written as DNA, the CDR3 is TGTGCCAGCAGCCCCGGGACAGGGGGCTTTTATTCACCCCTCCACTTT.

This sequence joins TRBV6-5 and TRBJ1-5, with TRBD1 as a possible D gene (6 bases). The V and J ends lost 6 bases and 0 bases respectively, with 9 bases between them. Germline lookup yields CDR1 MNHEY and CDR2 SVGAGI. The CDR3 length is 14 residues. CDR3 sequence (DNA): TGTGCCAGCAGGGGGGCTGATAGCAATCAGCCCCAGCATTTT. Its protein product is CASRGADSNQPQHF.

The chain has TRBV4-1 and TRBJ1-2; maybe TRBD1 (6 bases). Deletions cut 2 bases from V and 6 bases from J, with 16 bases between. The CDR3 length is 15 residues. Per germline, CDR1 MGHRA and CDR2 YSYEKL. The CDR3 here is CASSQPSTGRNGYTF. In nucleotides, the CDR3 is TGCGCCAGCAGCCAACCTTCGACAGGACGGAATGGCTACACCTTC.

The chain employs TRBV27 and TRBJ2-7; D unresolved. Germline loops: CDR1 MNHEY, CDR2 SMNVEV (reference sequence). V shed 2 bases and J shed 3 bases, with 11 bases lying between them. The CDR3 is 14 amino acids. CDR3: CASSLGPTLYEQYF. For the CDR3, the DNA is TGTGCCAGCAGTTTAGGGCCGACCCTCTACGAGCAGTACTTC.